The rows below give T cell receptor beta chains drawn from one sample of a study of blood T cell repertoires in COVID-19. Sequencing used immunoSEQ multiplex PCR; TCRdb keeps in-frame clones, though not all of them. The sample carries 130,000 to 150,000 clones, 85% recorded once. Sequencing was performed on PBMCs or T cells enriched from blood (not recorded which). The receptors were gathered from a woman between 40 and 50 years old who had recovered from COVID-19. Each CDR3 is given with its conserved first and last residue. The D gene is left open where the match is weak. A row's size may be missing; if present it is once, few, many or a size class.

size	D	J	V	CDR3	DNA
.	.	TRBJ1-2	TRBV15	CATSTDSYGYTF	TGTGCCACCAGCACGGACAGCTATGGCTACACCTTC
.	TRBD1	TRBJ1-1	TRBV19	CASTRSGGTEAFF	TGTGCCAGTACTCGGTCAGGGGGCACTGAAGCTTTCTTT
once	.	TRBJ2-1	TRBV30	CAWRGQRSSYNEQFF	TGTGCCTGGAGAGGACAGAGGAGCTCCTACAATGAGCAGTTCTTC
few	.	TRBJ1-6	TRBV4-1	CASGLSPLHF	TGCGCCAGCGGGCTGTCACCCCTCCACTTT
.	.	TRBJ1-6	TRBV5-6	CASSIRTGPYNSPLHF	TGTGCCAGCAGCATTCGAACAGGGCCCTATAATTCACCCCTCCACTTT
.	TRBD1	TRBJ1-1	TRBV5-1	CASSLGTGVGTEAFF	TGCGCCAGCAGCTTGGGCACAGGGGTGGGCACTGAAGCTTTCTTT
few	.	TRBJ2-7	TRBV10-2	CASSEEFRYEQYF	TGCGCCAGCAGTGAGGAGTTCCGATACGAGCAGTACTTC
.	.	TRBJ1-4	TRBV21-1	CASSKSHPPQGAEEKLFF	TGTGCCAGCAGCAAAAGTCACCCCCCACAGGGGGCGGAAGAAAAACTGTTTTTT
.	.	TRBJ1-1	TRBV3-1/TRBV3-2	CASSQARGANTEAFF	TGTGCCAGCAGCCAAGCCAGGGGAGCGAACACTGAAGCTTTCTTT
.	TRBD1	TRBJ2-7	TRBV6-5	CASSKPGGLAYEQYF	TGTGCCAGCAGTAAGCCAGGGGGTTTGGCGTACGAGCAGTACTTC
once	TRBD1	TRBJ1-1	TRBV5-6	CASSQGTGRMNTEAFF	TGTGCCAGCAGCCAGGGGACAGGGCGGATGAACACTGAAGCTTTCTTT
.	TRBD1	TRBJ1-5	TRBV5-3	CARSRGGYNQPQHF	TGTGCCAGAAGCCGAGGGGGCTACAATCAGCCCCAGCATTTT
.	TRBD1	TRBJ1-4	TRBV4-1	CASSQVRGRDEKLFF	TGCGCCAGCAGCCAAGTTAGGGGGCGCGATGAAAAACTGTTTTTT
.	TRBD1	TRBJ2-1	TRBV4-1	CASSPGTGKGEQFF	TGCGCCAGCAGCCCCGGGACAGGGAAGGGTGAGCAGTTCTTC
.	TRBD1	TRBJ2-1	TRBV14	CASSQGSGTVYNEQFF	TGTGCCAGCAGCCAAGGGTCGGGGACAGTCTACAATGAGCAGTTCTTC
once	.	TRBJ2-3	TRBV4-1	CASSQETIRTDTQYF	TGCGCCAGCAGCCAAGAAACTATTCGCACAGATACGCAGTATTTT
.	.	TRBJ1-4	TRBV6-5	CASSYSSAGEKLFF	TGTGCCAGCAGTTACTCCAGTGCGGGTGAAAAACTGTTTTTT
.	TRBD2	TRBJ2-2	TRBV7-9	CASSSPGGAATGELFF	TGTGCCAGCAGCTCCCCGGGGGGGGCAGCGACCGGGGAGCTGTTTTTT
.	TRBD1	TRBJ2-1	TRBV19	CASSIDRALFF	TGTGCCAGTAGTATCGACAGGGCTTTGTTCTTC
.	.	TRBJ1-2	TRBV2	CASSEGPGRHTF	TGTGCCAGCAGTGAAGGGCCAGGGCGTCACACCTTC
.	.	TRBJ1-1	TRBV29-1	CSVEENRSLNTEAFF	TGCAGCGTTGAAGAAAACAGGAGCTTGAACACTGAAGCTTTCTTT
.	TRBD1	TRBJ2-1	TRBV5-6	CASSVTGGFGNEQFF	TGTGCCAGCAGCGTGACAGGGGGCTTCGGGAATGAGCAGTTCTTC
few	TRBD2	TRBJ2-1	TRBV4-1	CASSQNIASGSFNEQFF	TGCGCCAGCAGCCAGAATATAGCTAGCGGGAGTTTCAATGAGCAGTTCTTC
.	TRBD2	TRBJ2-7	TRBV4-1	CASSQAFPAGGLYEQYF	TGCGCCAGCAGCCAAGCCTTCCCAGCGGGAGGGCTCTACGAGCAGTACTTC
.	.	TRBJ1-1	TRBV5-5	CASSLEGTLPRDTEAFF	TGTGCCAGCAGCTTGGAGGGGACACTCCCGAGGGACACTGAAGCTTTCTTT
once	.	TRBJ1-2	TRBV18	CASSLHSDYGYTF	TGTGCCAGCTCACTACACAGTGACTATGGCTACACCTTC
.	TRBD2	TRBJ2-3	TRBV9	CASSKAGGAGTQYF	TGTGCCAGCAGTAAGGCCGGGGGGGCCGGTACGCAGTATTTT
.	.	TRBJ1-2	TRBV28	CASTSDFNYGYTF	TGTGCCAGCACCAGCGACTTTAACTATGGCTACACCTTC
.	.	TRBJ1-5	TRBV4-1	CASSHGEAINQPQHF	TGCGCCAGCAGCCATGGGGAGGCGATCAATCAGCCCCAGCATTTT
few	TRBD1	TRBJ2-7	TRBV27	CASSTDREPSYEQYF	TGTGCCAGCAGTACGGACAGGGAGCCCTCCTACGAGCAGTACTTC
once	.	TRBJ2-3	TRBV7-9	CASSPNSADTQYF	TGTGCCAGCAGCCCCAATAGCGCAGATACGCAGTATTTT
.	TRBD1	TRBJ1-2	TRBV2	CASSDGGTGGFYGYTF	TGTGCCAGCAGTGACGGGGGGACAGGGGGTTTCTATGGCTACACCTTC
.	.	TRBJ1-6	TRBV4-1	CASSQDRDRGSSYNSPLHF	TGCGCCAGCAGCCAAGATAGGGATCGCGGGAGCTCCTATAATTCACCCCTCCACTTT
.	.	TRBJ2-7	TRBV11-2	CASSLDGIPYEQYF	TGTGCCAGCAGCTTAGACGGGATTCCCTACGAGCAGTACTTC
.	.	TRBJ2-7	TRBV7-2	CASSQTNSAGEQYF	TGTGCCAGCAGCCAAACAAACTCCGCAGGCGAGCAGTACTTC
.	.	TRBJ1-1	TRBV4-1	CASSQDSGPTEAFF	TGCGCCAGCAGCCAAGATTCAGGCCCCACTGAAGCTTTCTTT
.	.	TRBJ1-6	TRBV19	CASRRQDNSPLHF	TGTGCCAGTAGAAGGCAGGATAATTCACCCCTCCACTTT
.	TRBD1	TRBJ2-7	TRBV7-9	CASSPPGQNYEQYF	TGTGCCAGCAGCCCACCGGGACAGAACTACGAGCAGTACTTC
.	.	TRBJ2-1	TRBV18	CASSPGDEQFF	TGTGCCAGCTCGCCTGGAGATGAGCAGTTCTTC
.	.	TRBJ2-3	TRBV12-3/TRBV12-4	CASSHGSDTQYF	TGTGCCAGCAGTCACGGTTCTGATACGCAGTATTTT
.	TRBD2	TRBJ2-7	TRBV3-1/TRBV3-2	CASRGTSSSCEQYF	TGTGCCAGCAGGGGGACTAGCAGCTCCTGCGAGCAGTACTTC
.	TRBD2	TRBJ2-3	TRBV7-9	CALRGRGGTDTQYF	TGTGCCCTCCGGGGGAGGGGAGGCACAGATACGCAGTATTTT
few	.	TRBJ2-7	TRBV27	CASSLSGPSSEQYF	TGTGCCAGCAGTTTATCTGGCCCCTCGTCCGAGCAGTACTTC
.	TRBD2	TRBJ2-1	TRBV7-9	CASSLDGFIAGVSGEQFF	TGTGCCAGCAGCTTAGATGGGTTTATAGCGGGAGTGTCTGGTGAGCAGTTCTTC
.	TRBD2	TRBJ2-7	TRBV4-1	CASSQDSADAGGLYEQYF	TGCGCCAGCAGCCAAGATAGCGCTGACGCGGGAGGGTTATACGAGCAGTACTTC
.	.	TRBJ1-3	TRBV30	CAWSWGQGENTIYF	TGTGCCTGGAGTTGGGGGCAGGGTGAAAACACCATATATTTT
.	TRBD1	TRBJ1-3	TRBV15	CATSRDPVTGGTGNTIYF	TGTGCCACCAGCAGAGATCCCGTGACAGGGGGCACAGGAAACACCATATATTTT
.	.	TRBJ1-6	TRBV11-2	CASRKKWEGNNSPLHF	TGTGCCAGCAGAAAGAAATGGGAGGGAAATAATTCACCCCTCCACTTT
.	TRBD1	TRBJ2-7	TRBV2	CASIGGTYEQYF	TGTGCCAGCATAGGGGGCACGTACGAGCAGTACTTC
few	.	TRBJ1-1	TRBV11-2	CASSLGYREGDTEAFF	TGTGCCAGCAGCTTAGGCTATAGGGAGGGCGACACTGAAGCTTTCTTT
.	.	TRBJ1-2	TRBV6-1	CASSEREYGYTF	TGTGCCAGCAGTGAACGGGAGTATGGCTACACCTTC